These T cell receptor beta chains were read from a single sample in a study of blood T cell repertoires in COVID-19. The protocol was immunoSEQ multiplex PCR, while the TCRdb copy is restricted to in-frame clones and leaves out a portion. Among around 58,000 clones listed, about nine tenths were seen once. The source material was peripheral blood. The receptors derive from a woman in her sixties with active or convalescent COVID-19. Both conserved end residues are part of each CDR3. The D gene is left open where the match is weak. Clone size is not always given. Where it is, it says once, few, many or a class for expanded clones.

J,D,length,size,V,CDR3,DNA
TRBJ1-3,.,14,once,TRBV3-1/TRBV3-2,CASGAREGGNTIYF,TGTGCCAGCGGGGCCCGGGAGGGAGGAAACACCATATATTTT
TRBJ1-2,TRBD1,15,.,TRBV10-3,CAISESPGQAFGYTF,TGTGCCATCAGTGAGTCGCCGGGACAGGCGTTTGGCTACACCTTC
TRBJ1-3,.,16,.,TRBV28,CASSPWSGDNGNTIYF,TGTGCCAGCAGTCCTTGGTCAGGGGACAACGGAAACACCATATATTTT
TRBJ1-2,TRBD1,13,once,TRBV25-1,CASRERQGYGYTF,TGTGCCAGCAGGGAAAGACAGGGCTATGGCTACACCTTC
TRBJ2-1,TRBD2,17,.,TRBV10-1,CASSEYAVAGGLNEQFF,TGCGCCAGCAGTGAGTACGCGGTAGCGGGGGGTCTCAATGAGCAGTTCTTC
TRBJ2-1,TRBD2,16,.,TRBV7-2,CASSPGGAGAGNEQFF,TGTGCCAGCAGCCCCGGCGGAGCGGGGGCGGGCAATGAGCAGTTCTTC
TRBJ2-6,.,14,.,TRBV27,CASSTGSGANVLTF,TGTGCCAGCAGTACCGGCTCTGGGGCCAACGTCCTGACTTTC
TRBJ2-3,.,14,.,TRBV15,CATSTWRNTDTQYF,TGTGCCACCAGCACCTGGAGGAACACAGATACGCAGTATTTT
TRBJ1-1,.,16,.,TRBV24-1,CATSDFLLGLYTEAFF,TGTGCCACCAGTGATTTTTTGTTAGGACTCTACACTGAAGCTTTCTTT
TRBJ2-7,.,17,.,TRBV5-6,CASSLAGSTVVLGEQYF,TGTGCCAGCAGCTTGGCCGGGAGCACGGTCGTTCTTGGCGAGCAGTACTTC
TRBJ1-2,TRBD1,15,.,TRBV5-4,CASSSRTGENYGYTF,TGTGCCAGCAGCAGCCGGACAGGGGAGAACTATGGCTACACCTTC
TRBJ1-3,.,14,.,TRBV7-3,CASSSTPSGNTIYF,TGTGCCAGCAGCAGTACACCCTCTGGAAACACCATATATTTT
TRBJ2-5,.,13,.,TRBV6-5,CASSSRGLETQYF,TGTGCCAGCAGCAGTCGGGGTTTGGAGACCCAGTACTTC
TRBJ2-2,TRBD1,16,.,TRBV19,CASRATGTGNTGELFF,TGTGCCAGTAGGGCGACCGGGACAGGGAACACCGGGGAGCTGTTTTTT
TRBJ2-2,TRBD1,15,.,TRBV6-5,CASSYRDSPTGELFF,TGTGCCAGCAGTTACCGGGACAGCCCCACCGGGGAGCTGTTTTTT
TRBJ1-6,.,13,.,TRBV28,CASSSGFNSPLHF,TGTGCCAGCAGTTCGGGGTTTAATTCACCCCTCCACTTT